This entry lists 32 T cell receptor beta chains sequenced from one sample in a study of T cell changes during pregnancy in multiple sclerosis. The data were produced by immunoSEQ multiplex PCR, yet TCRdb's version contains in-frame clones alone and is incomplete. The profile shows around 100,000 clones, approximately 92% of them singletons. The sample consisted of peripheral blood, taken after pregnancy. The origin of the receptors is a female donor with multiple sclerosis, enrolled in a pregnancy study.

CDR3 in DNA: TGTGCCAGCAGCTTAGCTAGCGGATCATACAATGAGCAGTTCTTC. Its translation is CASSLASGSYNEQFF. This chain connects TRBV13 to TRBJ2-1, with 7 bases that match TRBD2. The length of the CDR3 is 15 residues. Germline CDR1 and CDR2: PRHDT and FYEKMQ (reference sequence). The ends lost 1 base at V and 4 bases at J; junction bases unmatched: 4.

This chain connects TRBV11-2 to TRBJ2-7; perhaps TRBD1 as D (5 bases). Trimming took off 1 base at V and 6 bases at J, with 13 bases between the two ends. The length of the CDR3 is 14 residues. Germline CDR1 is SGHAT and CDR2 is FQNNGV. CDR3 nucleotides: TGTGCCAGCAGCTTAGTCCAGGGCGTAGGCGAGCAGTACTTC. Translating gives CASSLVQGVGEQYF.

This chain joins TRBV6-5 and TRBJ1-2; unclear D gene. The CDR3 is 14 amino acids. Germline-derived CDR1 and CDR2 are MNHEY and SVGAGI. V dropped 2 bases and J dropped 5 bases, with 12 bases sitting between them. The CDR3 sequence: CASSYGEGGYGYTF. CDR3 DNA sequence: TGTGCCAGCAGTTACGGGGAGGGTGGTTATGGCTACACCTTC.

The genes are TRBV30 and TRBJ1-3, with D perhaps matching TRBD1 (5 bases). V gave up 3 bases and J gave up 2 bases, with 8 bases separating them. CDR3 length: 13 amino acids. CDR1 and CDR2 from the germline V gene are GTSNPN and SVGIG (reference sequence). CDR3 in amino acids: CAWRQEPGNTIYF. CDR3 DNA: TGTGCCTGGAGACAGGAACCTGGAAACACCATATATTTT.

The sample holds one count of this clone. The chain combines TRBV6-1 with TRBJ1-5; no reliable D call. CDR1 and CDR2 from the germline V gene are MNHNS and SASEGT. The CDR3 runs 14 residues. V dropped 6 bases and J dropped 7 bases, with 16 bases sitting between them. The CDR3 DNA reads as TGTGCCAGCAGGGAGGCGGGGTCTGGACAGCCCCAGCATTTT. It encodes CASREAGSGQPQHF.

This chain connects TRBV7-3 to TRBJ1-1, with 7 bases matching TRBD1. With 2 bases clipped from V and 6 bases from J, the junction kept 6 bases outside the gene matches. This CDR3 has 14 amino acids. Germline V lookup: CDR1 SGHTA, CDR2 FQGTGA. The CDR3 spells CASSLGRGSSEAFF. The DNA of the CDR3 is TGTGCCAGCAGCTTAGGCAGGGGGAGCTCTGAAGCTTTCTTT.

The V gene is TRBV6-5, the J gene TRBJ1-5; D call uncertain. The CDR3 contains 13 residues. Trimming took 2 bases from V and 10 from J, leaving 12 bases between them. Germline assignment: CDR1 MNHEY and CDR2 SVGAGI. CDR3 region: CASSYRILGPQHF. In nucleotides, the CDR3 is TGTGCCAGCAGTTACAGGATTCTAGGTCCCCAGCATTTT.

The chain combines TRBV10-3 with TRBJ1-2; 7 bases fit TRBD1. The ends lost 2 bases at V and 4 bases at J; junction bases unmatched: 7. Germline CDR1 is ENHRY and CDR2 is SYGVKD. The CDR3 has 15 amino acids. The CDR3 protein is CAISEGAGGTYGYTF. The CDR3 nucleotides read TGTGCCATCAGTGAGGGGGCAGGGGGTACCTATGGCTACACCTTC.

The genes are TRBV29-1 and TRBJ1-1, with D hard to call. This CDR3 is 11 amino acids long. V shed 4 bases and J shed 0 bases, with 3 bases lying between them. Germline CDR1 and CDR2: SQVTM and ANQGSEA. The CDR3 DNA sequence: TGCAGCGTTGGTATGAACACTGAAGCTTTCTTT. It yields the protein CSVGMNTEAFF.

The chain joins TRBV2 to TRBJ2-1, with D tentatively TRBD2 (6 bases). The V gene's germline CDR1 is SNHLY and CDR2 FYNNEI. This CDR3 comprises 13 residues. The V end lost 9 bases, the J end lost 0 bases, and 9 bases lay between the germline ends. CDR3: CARNSGSYNEQFF. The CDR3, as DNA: TGTGCCAGAAATAGCGGCTCCTACAATGAGCAGTTCTTC.

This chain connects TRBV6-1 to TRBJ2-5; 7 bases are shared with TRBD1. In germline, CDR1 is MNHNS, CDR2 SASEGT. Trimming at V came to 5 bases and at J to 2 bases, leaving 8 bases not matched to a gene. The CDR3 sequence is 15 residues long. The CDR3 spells CASSLRPGQQETQYF. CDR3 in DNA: TGTGCCAGCAGTCTACGACCGGGACAGCAAGAGACCCAGTACTTC.

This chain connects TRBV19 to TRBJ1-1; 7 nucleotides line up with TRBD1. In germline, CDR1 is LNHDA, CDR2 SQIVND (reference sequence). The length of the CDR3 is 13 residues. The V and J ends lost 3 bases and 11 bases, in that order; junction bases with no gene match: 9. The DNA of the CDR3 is TGTGCCAGTAGTATTGGAACAGGGGCGGGGGCTTTCTTT. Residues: CASSIGTGAGAFF.

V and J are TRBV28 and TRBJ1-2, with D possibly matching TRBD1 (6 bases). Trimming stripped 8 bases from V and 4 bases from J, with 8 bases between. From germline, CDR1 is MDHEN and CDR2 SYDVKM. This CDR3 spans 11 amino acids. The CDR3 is CASGQLYGYTF. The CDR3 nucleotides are TGTGCCAGCGGACAGCTCTATGGCTACACCTTC.

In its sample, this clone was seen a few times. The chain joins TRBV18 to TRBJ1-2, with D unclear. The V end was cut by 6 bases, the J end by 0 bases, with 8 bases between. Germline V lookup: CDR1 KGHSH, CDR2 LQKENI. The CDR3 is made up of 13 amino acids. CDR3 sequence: CASSQLPNYGYTF. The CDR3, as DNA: TGTGCCAGCTCCCAACTCCCTAACTATGGCTACACCTTC.

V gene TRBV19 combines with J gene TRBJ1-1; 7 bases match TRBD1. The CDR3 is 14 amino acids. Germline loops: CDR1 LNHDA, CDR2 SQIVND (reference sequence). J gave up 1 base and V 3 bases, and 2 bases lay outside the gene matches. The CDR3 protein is CASSIRTGNTEAFF. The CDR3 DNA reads TGTGCCAGTAGTATCAGGACAGGGAACACTGAAGCTTTCTTT.

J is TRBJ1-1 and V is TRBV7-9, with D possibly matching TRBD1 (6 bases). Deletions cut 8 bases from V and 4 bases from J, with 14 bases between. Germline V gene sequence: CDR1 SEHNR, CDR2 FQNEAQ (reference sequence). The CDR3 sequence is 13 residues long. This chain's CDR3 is CASGNAGATEAFF. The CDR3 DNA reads TGTGCCAGCGGCAACGCAGGGGCCACTGAAGCTTTCTTT.

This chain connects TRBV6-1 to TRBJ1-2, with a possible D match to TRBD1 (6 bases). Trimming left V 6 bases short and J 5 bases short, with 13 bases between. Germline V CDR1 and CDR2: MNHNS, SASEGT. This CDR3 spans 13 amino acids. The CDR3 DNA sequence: TGTGCCAGCAGCGCAGAACAGGGTTATGGCTACACCTTC. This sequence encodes CASSAEQGYGYTF.

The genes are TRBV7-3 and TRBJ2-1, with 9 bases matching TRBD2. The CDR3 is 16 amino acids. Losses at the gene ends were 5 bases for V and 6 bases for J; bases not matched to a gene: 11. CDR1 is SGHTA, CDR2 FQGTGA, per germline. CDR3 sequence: CASSPLPSGTANEQFF. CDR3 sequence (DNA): TGTGCCAGCAGCCCCCTCCCTAGCGGGACCGCCAATGAGCAGTTCTTC.

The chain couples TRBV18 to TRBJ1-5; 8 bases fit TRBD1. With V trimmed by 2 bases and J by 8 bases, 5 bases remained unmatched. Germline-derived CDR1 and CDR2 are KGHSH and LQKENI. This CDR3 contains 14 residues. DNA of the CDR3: TGTGCCAGCTCACCAGGACAGGGAGGAAAGCCCCAGCATTTT. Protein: CASSPGQGGKPQHF.

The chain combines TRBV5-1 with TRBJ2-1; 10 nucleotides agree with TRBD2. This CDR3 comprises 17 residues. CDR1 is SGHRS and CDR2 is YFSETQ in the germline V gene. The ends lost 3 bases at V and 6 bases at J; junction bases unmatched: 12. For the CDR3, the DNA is TGCGCCAGCAGCTCGGCGTCGGCCCTAGCGGGAGTCAATGAGCAGTTCTTC. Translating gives CASSSASALAGVNEQFF.

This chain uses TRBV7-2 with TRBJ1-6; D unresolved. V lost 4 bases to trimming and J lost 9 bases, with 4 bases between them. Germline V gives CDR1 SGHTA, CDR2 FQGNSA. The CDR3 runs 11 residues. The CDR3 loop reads CASSSGSPLHF. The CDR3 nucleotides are TGTGCCAGCAGCTCGGGTTCACCCCTCCACTTT. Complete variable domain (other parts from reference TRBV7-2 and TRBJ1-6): GAGVSQSPSNKVTEKGKDVELRCDPISGHTALYWYRQSLGQGLEFLIYFQGNSAPDKSGLPSDRFSAERTGGSVSTLTIQRTQQEDSAVYLCASSSGSPLHFGNGTRLTVT.

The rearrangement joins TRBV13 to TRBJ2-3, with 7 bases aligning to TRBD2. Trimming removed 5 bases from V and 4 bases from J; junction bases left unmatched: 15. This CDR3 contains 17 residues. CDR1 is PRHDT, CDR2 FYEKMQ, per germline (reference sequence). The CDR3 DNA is TGTGCCAGCAGCCATCGAGGGGAGCGGGGTACTTCAGATACGCAGTATTTT. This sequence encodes CASSHRGERGTSDTQYF.

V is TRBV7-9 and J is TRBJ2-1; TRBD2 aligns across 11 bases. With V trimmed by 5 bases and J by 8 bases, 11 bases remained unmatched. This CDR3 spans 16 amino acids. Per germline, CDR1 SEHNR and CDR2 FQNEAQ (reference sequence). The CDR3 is CASSPVTSGSWDEQFF. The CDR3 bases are TGTGCCAGCAGCCCGGTAACTAGCGGGAGTTGGGATGAGCAGTTCTTC.

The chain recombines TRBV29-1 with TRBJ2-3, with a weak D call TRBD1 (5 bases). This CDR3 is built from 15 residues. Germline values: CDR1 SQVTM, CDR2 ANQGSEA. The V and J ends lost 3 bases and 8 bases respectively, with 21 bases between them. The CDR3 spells CSVDPGRTGFGTQYF. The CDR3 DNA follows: TGCAGCGTTGACCCTGGACGAACAGGTTTTGGTACGCAGTATTTT.

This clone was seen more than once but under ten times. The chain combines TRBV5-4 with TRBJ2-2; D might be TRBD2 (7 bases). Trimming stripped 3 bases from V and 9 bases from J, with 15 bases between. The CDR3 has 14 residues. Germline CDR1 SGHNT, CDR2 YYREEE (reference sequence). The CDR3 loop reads CASSSLAGARELFF. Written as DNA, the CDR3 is TGTGCCAGCAGCTCCCTCGCGGGGGCGCGGGAGCTGTTTTTT. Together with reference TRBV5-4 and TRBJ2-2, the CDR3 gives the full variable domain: ETGVTQSPTHLIKTRGQQVTLRCSSQSGHNTVSWYQQALGQGPQFIFQYYREEENGRGNFPPRFSGLQFPNYSSELNVNALELDDSALYLCASSSLAGARELFFGEGSRLTVL.

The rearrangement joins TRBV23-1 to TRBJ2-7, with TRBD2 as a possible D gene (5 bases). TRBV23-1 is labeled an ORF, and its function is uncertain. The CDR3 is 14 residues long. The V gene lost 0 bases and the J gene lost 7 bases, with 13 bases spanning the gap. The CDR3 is CASSQSMSRREQYF. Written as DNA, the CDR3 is TGCGCCAGCAGTCAATCGATGTCGCGGAGGGAGCAGTACTTC.

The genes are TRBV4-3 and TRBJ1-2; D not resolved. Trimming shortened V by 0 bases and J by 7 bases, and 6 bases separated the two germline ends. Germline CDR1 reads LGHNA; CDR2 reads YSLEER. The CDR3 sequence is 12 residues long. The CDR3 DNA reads TGCGCCAGCAGCCAAGATACGGGTGGCTACACCTTC. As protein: CASSQDTGGYTF.

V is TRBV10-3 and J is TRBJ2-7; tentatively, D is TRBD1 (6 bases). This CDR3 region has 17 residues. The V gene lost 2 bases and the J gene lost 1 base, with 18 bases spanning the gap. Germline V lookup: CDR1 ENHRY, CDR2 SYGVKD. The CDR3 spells CAISEAGTGTPSYEQYF. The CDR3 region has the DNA TGTGCCATCAGTGAGGCAGGAACCGGGACACCTTCCTACGAGCAGTACTTC.

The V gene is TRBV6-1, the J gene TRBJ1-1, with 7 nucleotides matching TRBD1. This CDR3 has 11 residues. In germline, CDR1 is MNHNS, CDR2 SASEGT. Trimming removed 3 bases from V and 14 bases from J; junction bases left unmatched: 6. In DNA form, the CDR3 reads TGTGCCAGCAGTGAGGGACAGAGTCTCTTCTTT. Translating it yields CASSEGQSLFF.

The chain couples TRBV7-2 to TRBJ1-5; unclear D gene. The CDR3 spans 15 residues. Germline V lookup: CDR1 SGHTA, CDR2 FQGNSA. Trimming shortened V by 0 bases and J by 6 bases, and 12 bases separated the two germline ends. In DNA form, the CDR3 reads TGTGCCAGCAGCTTAGCCACAGATATAGGTCAGCCCCAGCATTTT. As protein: CASSLATDIGQPQHF.

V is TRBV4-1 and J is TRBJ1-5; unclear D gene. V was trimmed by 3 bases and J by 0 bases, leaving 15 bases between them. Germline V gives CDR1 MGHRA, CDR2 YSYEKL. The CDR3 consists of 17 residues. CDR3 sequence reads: CASSQRGDADSNQPQHF. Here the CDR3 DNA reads TGCGCCAGCAGCCAGCGAGGCGACGCAGATAGCAATCAGCCCCAGCATTTT.

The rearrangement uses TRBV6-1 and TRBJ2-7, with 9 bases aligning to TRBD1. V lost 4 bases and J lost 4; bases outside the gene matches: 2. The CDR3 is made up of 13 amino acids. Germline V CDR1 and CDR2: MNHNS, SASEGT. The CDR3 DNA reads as TGTGCCAGCAGTGCGACAGGGGGGTACGAGCAGTACTTC. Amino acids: CASSATGGYEQYF.